This T cell receptor beta chain comes out of a study of graft-versus-host responses after intestinal transplantation. Across the whole study: Each patient got anti-thymocyte globulin induction, then tacrolimus and steroids for about 3 years.

The repertoire was sequenced with immunoSEQ multiplex PCR; TCRdb's copy has only in-frame clones and lacks some. The repertoire consists of about 10,000 clones, with 30% to 35% occurring once and the leading ten covering over 4.5%. Within the sample, this clone is medium-sized (0.01 to 0.1%). Overall study results and limits: Early after transplant, HvG declines were associated with peak levels of circulating GvH clones.

Sorted cells were CFSE-low CD3+CD4+ or CD3+CD8+ proliferating responders. Trimming took off 6 bases at V and 10 bases at J, with 15 bases between the two ends. CDR1 and CDR2 from the germline V gene are SQVTM and ANQGSEA. This CDR3 has 11 residues. Specimen: alloreactive CD4+ T cells from a mixed lymphocyte reaction culture, collected before transplantation. Subset defined: CFSE-low proliferating T cells sorted from roughly six-day pre-transplant mixed lymphocyte reaction (GvH or HvG direction). The chain recombines TRBV29-1 with TRBJ1-2; TRBD1 is a possible D gene (5 bases). The receptor was isolated from a human patient who was an organ donor for intestinal transplantation. In DNA, the CDR3 is TGCAGCGTCTTAGACAGCCCTGCCTACACCTTC. Protein sequence: CSVLDSPAYTF.